What follows are 24 T cell receptor beta chains derived from one specimen sequenced in a study of blood T cell repertoires in COVID-19. Repertoires were generated with immunoSEQ multiplex PCR, while TCRdb's copy carries only in-frame clones and drops some. The sample includes under 85,000 clones, around 88% of them seen just once. The specimen was peripheral blood. The receptor set was obtained from a man aged 80 or over with active or convalescent COVID-19.

V gene TRBV5-6 combines with J gene TRBJ1-1; 7 bases are shared with TRBD1. The CDR3 has 14 residues. Germline trimming cut 2 bases from V and 0 bases from J; bases unmatched to any gene: 1. Germline V lookup: CDR1 SGHDT, CDR2 YYEEEE. CDR3 sequence reads: CASSLTGVNTEAFF. The CDR3 DNA follows: TGTGCCAGCAGCTTAACAGGGGTGAACACTGAAGCTTTCTTT.

The V and J genes are TRBV4-2 and TRBJ2-2; 8 nucleotides match TRBD1. Germline V CDR1 and CDR2: LGHNA, YNFKEQ. This CDR3 comprises 17 residues. The ends lost 3 bases at V and 7 bases at J; junction bases unmatched: 13. This CDR3 is CASSHDLAGTGGGELFF. The CDR3 DNA reads TGTGCCAGCAGCCACGACCTAGCCGGGACAGGCGGCGGGGAGCTGTTTTTT.

The CDR3 DNA sequence: TGCGCCAGCAGTGAGTCTAGGGGGACTAGCAATCAGCCCCAGCATTTT. Translated: CASSESRGTSNQPQHF. The chain combines TRBV10-2 with TRBJ1-5; D possibly corresponds to TRBD1 (6 bases). The CDR3 contains 16 residues. Germline V gene data show CDR1 as WSHSY and CDR2 as SAAADI. V lost 0 bases to trimming and J lost 0 bases, with 9 bases between them.

This rearrangement joins TRBV3-1 (or the pseudogene TRBV3-2) to TRBJ2-3, with 9 bases matching TRBD2. This CDR3 region has 17 residues. Germline CDR1 and CDR2: LGHDT and YNNKEL (reference sequence). Losses at the gene ends were 1 base for V and 0 bases for J; bases not matched to a gene: 5. In DNA, the CDR3 is TGTGCCAGCAGCCAAGGCCCTAGCGGGGCCAGCACAGATACGCAGTATTTT. It encodes CASSQGPSGASTDTQYF.

This clone was observed a single time. The chain has TRBV5-8 and TRBJ2-2, with a weak D call TRBD2 (5 bases). CDR3 length: 15 residues. V gave up 0 bases and J gave up 0 bases, with 6 bases separating them. Per germline, CDR1 SGHTS and CDR2 YDEGEE. CDR3 loop: CASSLVGANTGELFF. The CDR3 DNA sequence: TGTGCCAGCAGCTTGGTCGGGGCGAACACCGGGGAGCTGTTTTTT.

The V call is TRBV15, the J call TRBJ2-1; TRBD1 matches at 10 bases. The V segment lost 0 bases and the J segment 7 bases; nucleotides outside the gene matches: 9. The CDR3 totals 17 residues. Germline CDR1 and CDR2: LNHNV and YYDKDF (reference sequence). The CDR3 protein is CATSRDPGTGAGNEQFF. CDR3 bases: TGTGCCACCAGCAGAGATCCCGGGACAGGGGCAGGTAATGAGCAGTTCTTC.

The gene calls are TRBV5-4 and TRBJ1-5; D gene unclear. Germline CDR1 and CDR2: SGHNT and YYREEE (reference sequence). Deletions cut 0 bases from V and 3 bases from J, with 10 bases between. CDR3 length: 15 amino acids. Here the CDR3 reads CASSLGAGNNQPQHF. The DNA of the CDR3 is TGTGCCAGCAGCTTGGGGGCTGGAAACAATCAGCCCCAGCATTTT. Looking up the rest from reference TRBV5-4 and TRBJ1-5 gives the full variable domain: ETGVTQSPTHLIKTRGQQVTLRCSSQSGHNTVSWYQQALGQGPQFIFQYYREEENGRGNFPPRFSGLQFPNYSSELNVNALELDDSALYLCASSLGAGNNQPQHFGDGTRLSIL.

The V and J genes are TRBV7-2 and TRBJ2-7; TRBD1 agrees at 9 bases. V lost 4 bases and J lost 3; bases outside the gene matches: 4. Per germline, CDR1 SGHTA and CDR2 FQGNSA. The CDR3 runs to 14 residues. For the CDR3, the DNA is TGTGCCAGCAGCTCCCGGGACAGGGTCTACGAGCAGTACTTC. Residues: CASSSRDRVYEQYF. The complete variable domain, with remaining parts taken from reference TRBV7-2 and TRBJ2-7, reads GAGVSQSPSNKVTEKGKDVELRCDPISGHTALYWYRQSLGQGLEFLIYFQGNSAPDKSGLPSDRFSAERTGGSVSTLTIQRTQQEDSAVYLCASSSRDRVYEQYFGPGTRLTVT.

The chain has TRBV3-1 (or the pseudogene TRBV3-2) and TRBJ2-7; D is perhaps TRBD2 (5 bases). V lost 4 bases and J lost 4, with 8 bases in between. The germline CDR1 and CDR2 sequences are LGHDT and YNNKEL (reference sequence). This CDR3 has 12 residues. CDR3 nucleotides: TGTGCCAGCAGCCGGGAGATTTACGAGCAGTACTTC. It encodes CASSREIYEQYF.

The rearrangement joins TRBV6-2 or TRBV6-3 to TRBJ2-6; unclear D gene. The V gene's germline CDR1 is MNHEY and CDR2 SVGEGT. The CDR3 totals 16 residues. V lost 0 bases and J lost 2, with 8 bases in between. The CDR3 DNA is TGTGCCAGCAGTTACTCTTACACGCCTGGGGCCAACGTCCTGACTTTC. Its protein product is CASSYSYTPGANVLTF.

This clone was counted between two and nine times. The CDR3 nucleotides are TGTGCCAGTAGTGTGGGACAGGGGCATTTCTACGAGCAGTACTTC. Protein product: CASSVGQGHFYEQYF. This chain connects TRBV19 to TRBJ2-7; 10 bases align to TRBD1. Germline V CDR1 and CDR2: LNHDA, SQIVND (reference sequence). The CDR3 has 15 amino acids. With 5 bases clipped from V and 3 bases from J, the junction kept 7 bases outside the gene matches. The entire variable domain, with the rest obtained from reference TRBV19 and TRBJ2-7, is as follows: DGGITQSPKYLFRKEGQNVTLSCEQNLNHDAMYWYRQDPGQGLRLIYYSQIVNDFQKGDIAEGYSVSREKKESFPLTVTSAQKNPTAFYLCASSVGQGHFYEQYFGPGTRLTVT.

This chain links TRBV5-1 with TRBJ2-1; D possibly corresponds to TRBD1 (6 bases). The CDR3 length is 12 residues. CDR1 and CDR2 from the germline V gene are SGHRS and YFSETQ. The V end was cut by 8 bases, the J end by 6 bases, with 12 bases between. The CDR3 loop reads CASQGPGNEQFF. CDR3 nucleotide sequence: TGCGCCAGTCAGGGGCCGGGCAATGAGCAGTTCTTC.

The chain links TRBV3-1 (or the pseudogene TRBV3-2) to TRBJ1-2, with 9 bases that match TRBD1. Germline values: CDR1 LGHDT, CDR2 YNNKEL (reference sequence). The CDR3 covers 17 residues. Trimming removed 10 bases from V and 0 bases from J; junction bases left unmatched: 15. The CDR3, as DNA: TGTGCCACCTCCCCAGGGACAGGGAAAATTCCTAACTATGGCTACACCTTC. Translating it yields CATSPGTGKIPNYGYTF.

The chain has TRBV7-2 and TRBJ1-6; 8 nucleotides align to TRBD1. The trim removed 1 base at V and 10 bases at J, leaving 6 bases unmatched. Germline V gene lookup returns CDR1 SGHTA and CDR2 FQGNSA. This CDR3 comprises 15 residues. CDR3 loop: CASSLVGRGRSPLHF. The DNA of the CDR3 is TGTGCCAGCAGCTTAGTCGGCAGGGGGCGATCACCCCTCCACTTT.

The chain carries TRBV6-6 and TRBJ1-1; 8 nucleotides line up with TRBD1. J was trimmed by 4 bases and V by 5 bases; bases with no gene match: 15. The CDR3 sequence is 17 residues long. CDR1 and CDR2 from the germline V gene are MNHNY and SVGAGI (reference sequence). CDR3: CASSLIMTGVISTEAFF. The CDR3 DNA reads as TGTGCCAGCAGTCTTATTATGACAGGGGTGATAAGCACTGAAGCTTTCTTT.

This chain joins TRBV11-2 and TRBJ2-1; TRBD1 is a possible D gene (6 bases). Between the trimmed V and J ends, which lost 5 bases and 2 bases, there was a span of 13 bases. CDR1 is SGHAT and CDR2 is FQNNGV in the germline V gene. The CDR3 loop spans 15 amino acids. The CDR3 DNA sequence: TGTGCCAGCAGCCGCAACAGGGATCCCTACAATGAGCAGTTCTTC. This translates into CASSRNRDPYNEQFF.

The chain joins TRBV6-2 or TRBV6-3 to TRBJ2-2; TRBD2 aligns across 14 bases. Germline CDR1 reads MNHEY; CDR2 reads SVGEGT. Losses at the gene ends were 5 bases for V and 7 bases for J; bases not matched to a gene: 9. CDR3 length equals 17 residues. The DNA of the CDR3 is TGTGCCAGCAGTAGCGGGACTAGCGGGAGTTTTGTCGGGGAGCTGTTTTTT. The encoded protein is CASSSGTSGSFVGELFF.

The rearrangement joins TRBV6-4 to TRBJ2-1; 7 positions agree with TRBD1. V was pared by 4 bases and J by 4 bases, with 1 base of the junction left unmatched. Germline CDR1 reads MRHNA; CDR2 reads SNTAGT. This CDR3 contains 13 residues. This CDR3 reads CASSGDSYNEQFF. CDR3 sequence (DNA): TGTGCCAGCAGTGGGGACAGTTACAATGAGCAGTTCTTC.

The rearrangement uses TRBV5-1 and TRBJ1-1; 11 positions agree with TRBD1. Germline V lookup: CDR1 SGHRS, CDR2 YFSETQ. Trimming took 2 bases from V and 7 from J; bases not matched to a gene: 10. CDR3 length: 16 amino acids. The CDR3 sequence is CASSLPGQGAVGEAFF. The CDR3 DNA is TGCGCCAGCAGCTTACCAGGACAGGGGGCAGTTGGTGAAGCTTTCTTT.

This clone was seen a single time. J is TRBJ2-2 and V is TRBV2, with D perhaps TRBD1 (6 bases). The CDR3 spans 13 residues. The germline CDR1 and CDR2 sequences are SNHLY and FYNNEI. V was pared by 2 bases and J by 5 bases, with 6 bases between. CDR3 nucleotides: TGTGCCAGCAGTGAAAGGGGGACCGGGGAGCTGTTTTTT. Encoded protein: CASSERGTGELFF. The full variable domain, in which reference TRBV2 and TRBJ2-2 provide the parts outside the CDR3, is EPEVTQTPSHQVTQMGQEVILRCVPISNHLYFYWYRQILGQKVEFLVSFYNNEISEKSEIFDDQFSVERPDGSNFTLKIRSTKLEDSAMYFCASSERGTGELFFGEGSRLTVL.

The chain employs TRBV2 and TRBJ1-2; 8 nucleotides match TRBD1. V lost 5 bases and J lost 4; bases outside the gene matches: 6. Per the germline V gene, CDR1 is SNHLY and CDR2 is FYNNEI. The CDR3 is 14 residues long. The CDR3 sequence is CASSQGARIYGYTF. CDR3 coding DNA: TGTGCCAGCAGTCAGGGGGCGCGGATCTATGGCTACACCTTC.

The chain recombines TRBV11-1 with TRBJ2-3; possibly TRBD1 for D (6 bases). The CDR3 spans 15 residues. Germline lookup yields CDR1 SGHAT and CDR2 FQDESV (reference sequence). The V end was cut by 4 bases, the J end by 0 bases, with 11 bases between. CDR3 DNA: TGTGCCAGCAGCTCTTCCGGACAGAGCACAGATACGCAGTATTTT. Residues: CASSSSGQSTDTQYF.

The chain is built from TRBV7-2 and TRBJ1-6; D call uncertain. Germline V gene lookup returns CDR1 SGHTA and CDR2 FQGNSA. Trimming pared 1 base from V and 8 bases from J, leaving 9 bases between. CDR3 length: 14 residues. CDR3 DNA: TGTGCCAGCAGCTTAGAGGCCGGGTATTCACCCCTCCACTTT. Translated, it gives CASSLEAGYSPLHF.

The rearrangement links TRBV24-1 to TRBJ1-2, with TRBD1 matching 7 bases. Germline CDR1 and CDR2: KGHDR and SFDVKD. The CDR3 is made up of 15 amino acids. With V trimmed by 7 bases and J by 8 bases, 15 bases remained unmatched. The CDR3 reads CATRRALTGKGGYTF. The CDR3 nucleotides read TGTGCCACCAGGCGAGCCCTGACAGGGAAGGGCGGCTACACCTTC.